This section outlines one TCR beta chain sequence together with its context. This clone was picked up one time. This receptor's antigen is unknown. Nothing much larger sits one base from this clone, and base qualities are not available. TCR beta CDR3 regions were amplified from genomic DNA with the immunoSEQ v3 hsTCRB kit using bias-controlled multiplex PCR. The TCR libraries were sequenced on an Illumina NextSeq 500 to around 2 million read pairs for survey level or roughly 4.5-6 million read pairs for deep level. In the source study's methods: Clonality was reported by immunoSEQ Analyzer software, which also assigned V, D and J genes and filtered out non-productive sequences. To compare repertoires between infused TIL and blood, productive Simpson clonality was used along with the Morisita overlap index of productive TRB rearrangements. Absolute clonotype counts in blood were estimated as lymphocyte count times CD3+ fraction times the clone's productive frequency. TCRdb limited this immuneACCESS table to in-frame rearrangements with V and J called. A share of clones is missing; checked studies link under half to unresolved V genes, and the rest is unexplained. The V and J calls and clone size come from that table; D and trimming were worked out from the DNA. Here the sample has some 37,000 clones; around 79% occur a single time. Of the sample, 4.5% to 6% falls within the top ten clones.

Interpreted using the paper, the time point label stands for: pre-treatment sample, taken before nivolumab and TIL therapy. Adults with stage 4 NSCLC were enrolled in a dual-center phase I trial from late 2017 to early 2020. Samples were obtained from a single-arm, open-label phase I trial in which tumor-infiltrating lymphocyte therapy with nivolumab was evaluated in advanced non-small cell lung cancer. Blood mononuclear cells were isolated from EDTA tubes by Ficoll gradient and were snap-frozen as pellets, and DNA was extracted with a Qiagen mini-prep kit. From its cysteine to its phenylalanine, the CDR3 spans 13 amino acids. The DNA shown is the 39-base CDR3, in frame from base 1. CDR1 and CDR2, looked up from the germline V gene, are SGDLS and YYNGEE. V loses 3 bases, J loses 5 bases, and the germline ends lie 12 bases apart. The entry originates in a study of TIL therapy for anti-PD-1-resistant metastatic lung cancer (dated by TCRdb to 2020 to 2023). General notes on the study: Tumors were collected before any PD-1/PD-L1 blockade, after which patients were given nivolumab, and patients who progressed were given lymphodepletion, an infusion of expanded TIL and IL-2. Enrolled patients had a median age of about 53 years (range 38-75) and a median tumor PD-L1 proportion score of approximately 6.6%. Most of the cohort had lung adenocarcinoma, including a handful of EGFR-mutant tumors and two ALK-rearranged tumors, and half of the patients were either current or former smokers. A median non-synonymous tumor mutation burden of over 1.2 mutations per megabase was determined across the cohort by whole-exome sequencing. T cell receptor beta sequencing of tumor and peripheral blood served to follow clonotypes across the tumor, the expanded TIL product, and serial blood samples. General findings and caveats noted by the study authors: The study protocol defined all tumor marker inferences as exploratory. The cohort was highly selected, including more treatment-naive, never-smoker and oncogene-addicted patients than is typical, which limits generalizability. The baseline peripheral repertoire was partially replaced by infused TIL clonotypes, which then decayed over months, and no apparent association between persistence and response was found.

This clonotype originated in a person aged 25 to 80 with non-small cell lung cancer. The chain couples TRBV9 to TRBJ2-7; the D gene is not confidently resolved. The specimen comprised blood, sampled at baseline. The CDR3 here reads CASSAGVRDEQYF. The bases read TGTGCCAGCAGCGCTGGGGTTCGGGACGAGCAGTACTTC.